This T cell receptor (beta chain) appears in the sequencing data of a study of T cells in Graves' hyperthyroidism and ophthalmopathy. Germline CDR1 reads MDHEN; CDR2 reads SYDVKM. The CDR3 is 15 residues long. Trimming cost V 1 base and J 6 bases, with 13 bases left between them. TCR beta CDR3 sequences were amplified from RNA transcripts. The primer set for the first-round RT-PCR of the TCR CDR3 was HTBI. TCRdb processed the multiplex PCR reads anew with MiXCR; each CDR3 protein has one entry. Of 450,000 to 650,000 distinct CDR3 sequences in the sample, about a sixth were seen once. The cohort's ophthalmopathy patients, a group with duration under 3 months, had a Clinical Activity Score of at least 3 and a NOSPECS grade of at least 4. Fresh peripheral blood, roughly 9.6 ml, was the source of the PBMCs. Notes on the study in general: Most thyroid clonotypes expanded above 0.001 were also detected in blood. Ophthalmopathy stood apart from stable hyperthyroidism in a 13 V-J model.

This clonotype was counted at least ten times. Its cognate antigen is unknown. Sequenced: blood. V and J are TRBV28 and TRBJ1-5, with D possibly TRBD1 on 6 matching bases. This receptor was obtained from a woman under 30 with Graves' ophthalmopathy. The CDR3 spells CASSLSKEGGQPQHF. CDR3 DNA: TGTGCCAGCAGTTTATCAAAGGAGGGGGGTCAGCCCCAGCATTTT.